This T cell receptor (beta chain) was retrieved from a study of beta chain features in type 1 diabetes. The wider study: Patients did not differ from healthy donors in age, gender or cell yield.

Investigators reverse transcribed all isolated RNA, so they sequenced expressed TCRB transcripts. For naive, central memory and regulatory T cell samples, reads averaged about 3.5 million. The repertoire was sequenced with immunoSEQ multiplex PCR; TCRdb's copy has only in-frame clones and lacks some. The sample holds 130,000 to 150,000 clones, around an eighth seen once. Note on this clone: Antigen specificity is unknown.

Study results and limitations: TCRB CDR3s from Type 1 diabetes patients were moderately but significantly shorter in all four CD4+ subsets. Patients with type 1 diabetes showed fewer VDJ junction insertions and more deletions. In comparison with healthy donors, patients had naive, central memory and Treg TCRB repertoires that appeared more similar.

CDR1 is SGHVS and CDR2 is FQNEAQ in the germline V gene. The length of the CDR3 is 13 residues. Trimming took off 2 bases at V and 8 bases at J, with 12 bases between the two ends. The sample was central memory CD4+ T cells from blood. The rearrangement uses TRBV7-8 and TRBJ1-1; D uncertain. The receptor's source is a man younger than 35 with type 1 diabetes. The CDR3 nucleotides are TGTGCCAGCAGCTTACAAGGACGGCGGGAAGCTTTCTTT. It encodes CASSLQGRREAFF.